Sequencing of this T cell receptor (beta chain) was carried out in a study of CD8+ T cells in alopecia areata (dated by TCRdb to the late 2010s). The study in broad terms: To study T cell clonal expansion in alopecia areata, the researchers applied high-throughput TCRbeta sequencing to both the C3H/HeJ mouse model and human patients. Scalp clonality was compared among normal scalp (n=4), patchy alopecia areata scalp (n=8), and alopecia totalis/universalis scalp (n=8). immunoSEQ multiplex PCR using 35 Vbeta forward primers and 13 Jbeta reverse primers was used to amplify TCRbeta CDR3 regions. RNA was obtained with the PAXgene miRNA kit for fixed scalp, the miRNeasy kit for PBMCs, and the RNeasy kit for mouse skin. Human TCRbeta sequencing covered scalp tissue and sorted CD4+ and CD8+ peripheral blood T cells from patchy and totalis/universalis alopecia areata patients and healthy controls.

Libraries were made using the immunoSEQ multiplex PCR assay. RNA was extracted from all samples and reverse transcribed into cDNA as template for TCR sequencing. SuperScript III was used to make first-strand cDNA, primed with a 2:1 mix of oligo-dT and random hexamers. A synthetic immune receptor repertoire was used to measure amplification bias, and any remaining bias was corrected computationally. The study's own analysis went as follows. Raw reads were preprocessed to remove errors, and CDR3 was defined according to IMGT conventions as the region from the conserved cysteine to phenylalanine. Clonality was computed as 1 minus the Shannon entropy, with the entropy normalized by log2 of the number of productive unique TCRs. CD4 or CD8 identity of scalp clones was inferred by cross-referencing scalp TCRbeta sequences with sorted blood CD4 and CD8 repertoires. The table comes from immuneACCESS by way of TCRdb, which keeps in-frame sequences with V and J called. Part of the clones is missing from these tables; in studies checked, under half for an unresolved V gene and the rest for unknown reasons. D and trimming were read from the DNA, whereas the V and J calls and clone size are those reported in that table. This sample lists some 4,300 clones; roughly two thirds were detected once. 15% to 20% of the sample belongs to the ten largest clones.

What the authors observed across the whole study: TCR sequences shared between patients were less clear than in mice, possibly partly because of HLA diversity in the patient population. Unlike mouse skin, which is dominated by gammadelta T cells, normal human skin has resident alphabeta T cells that are also sequenced, and this complicates analysis of the scalp TCR repertoire. Compared with normal scalp, lesional scalp, particularly in alopecia totalis/universalis, had higher clonality and more expanded CD8+ clones, which suggests antigenic drive.

Unaffected controls provided scalp biopsies and blood samples. Human scalp biopsies went straight into PAXgene tissue containers for immediate fixation. In its sample, this clone was seen a few times. It lacks a known antigen. Base qualities are missing; no much larger clone stands one base away. V and J are trimmed by 7 bases and 3 bases, and the gene matches miss 5 bases of the junction. The germline V gene sets CDR1 to MNHNS and CDR2 to SASEGT. Taken from cysteine to phenylalanine, the CDR3 has 14 residues. The read is trimmed to its CDR3 DNA, 42 bases read in frame from base 1. What was sequenced was skin. The clonotype originates from a human donor in good health. The receptor chain draws on TRBV6-1 and TRBJ2-2; 7 nucleotides in the junction match TRBD1. The DNA is TGTGCCAGCAAAGGGACAGACCACACCGGGGAGCTGTTTTTT. This encodes CASKGTDHTGELFF.